In its sample, the clone carrying this TCR beta chain ranks as medium-sized. Method: immunoSEQ multiplex PCR; TCRdb's copy keeps in-frame clones and lacks some. The sample holds some 20,000 clones, about 77% seen once. The record originates from a study of T cells in tumors after PD-1 blockade. About the research overall: Each patient got pembrolizumab 200 mg every 3 weeks or cemiplimab 350 mg every 2 weeks. During anti-PD-1 treatment, some patients continued daily vismodegib 150 mg.

The V end lost 4 bases, the J end lost 0 bases, and 6 bases lay between the germline ends. The CDR3 runs to 13 residues. Germline CDR1 reads SGHTA; CDR2 reads FQGTGA. The chain recombines TRBV7-3 with TRBJ2-5, with TRBD2 as a possible D gene (5 bases). Sequencing used PBMCs, obtained before anti-PD-1 treatment. The receptor was isolated from a human donor with basal cell carcinoma. The CDR3 DNA is TGTGCCAGCAGCTCGGGGTACCAAGAGACCCAGTACTTC. This sequence encodes CASSSGYQETQYF. Using reference TRBV7-3 and TRBJ2-5 for the parts outside the CDR3, the full variable domain is GAGVSQTPSNKVTEKGKYVELRCDPISGHTALYWYRQSLGQGPEFLIYFQGTGAADDSGLPNDRFFAVRPEGSVSTLKIQRTERGDSAVYLCASSSGYQETQYFGPGTRLLVL.